The T cell receptor beta chain under discussion was sequenced for a study of T cell responses to AZD1222 COVID-19 vaccine. The assay was immunoSEQ multiplex PCR, and TCRdb's table has in-frame clones only and misses some. The sample lists 130,000 to 150,000 clones, around 90% seen once, with 3.1% in the top ten. Details on this clone: Antigen unknown.

Study-level findings and limits: It was only after the peak T cell response that any repertoires were sampled. At study baseline, merely five or six AZD1222 recipients were seropositive. Mostly white British, mostly female donors; authors suggested clonal diversity may be underestimated.

From germline, CDR1 is LGHNA and CDR2 YNFKEQ. Trimming cost V 0 bases and J 5 bases; bases outside gene matches: 15. The CDR3 length is 18 residues. Sample: peripheral blood, taken on day 0 of AZD1222 vaccination. J is TRBJ2-7 and V is TRBV4-2; 8 positions match TRBD2. The receptor's source is an adult in good health. The CDR3 region is CASSQEGNREGLIHEQYF. The CDR3 DNA follows: TGTGCCAGCAGCCAAGAAGGGAACCGGGAGGGCCTCATCCACGAGCAGTACTTC.